One and the same sample provided the 7 T cell receptor beta chains below, sequenced in a study of Ad26.COV2.S vaccination and SARS-CoV-2 variants. Repertoires were generated with immunoSEQ multiplex PCR, while TCRdb's copy carries only in-frame clones and drops some. In the table there are roughly 680,000 clones, 80% to 90% of which are singletons. Treatment indicated: around 19 received Ad26.COV2.S at low or high dose, single or two shots; 5 received placebo; per-sample allocation not given. Sampling was performed 63 days after the first vaccine or placebo injection. Here the sequenced sample was peripheral blood, taken in a trial of Ad26.COV2.S vaccine versus placebo. The receptors come from a person aged 18-60 years who received the Ad26.COV2.S COVID-19 vaccine or a placebo.

The chain links TRBV3-1 (or the pseudogene TRBV3-2) to TRBJ2-4; TRBD1 might be the D (8 bases). V lost 0 bases to trimming and J lost 3 bases, with 12 bases between them. This CDR3 contains 16 residues. Germline-derived CDR1 and CDR2 are LGHDT and YNNKEL (reference sequence). CDR3 in DNA: TGTGCCAGCAGCCAAGATACAGGGGGGGGCAAAAACATTCAGTACTTC. Translating gives CASSQDTGGGKNIQYF.

The chain joins TRBV6-6 to TRBJ2-4, with 7 bases aligning to TRBD1. The CDR3 covers 15 residues. Trimming removed 10 bases from V and 0 bases from J; junction bases left unmatched: 9. Germline V gene sequence: CDR1 MNHNY, CDR2 SVGAGI (reference sequence). The CDR3 DNA reads as TGTGCCACCGGGACAGCCGAATTAGCCAAAAACATTCAGTACTTC. It specifies CATGTAELAKNIQYF.

This chain links TRBV3-1 (or the pseudogene TRBV3-2) with TRBJ2-3, with a possible D match to TRBD1 (5 bases). Germline CDR1 is LGHDT and CDR2 is YNNKEL (reference sequence). The CDR3 loop spans 15 amino acids. V was cut by 5 bases and J by 1 base, with 13 bases left in between. CDR3 amino acids: CASSFQGLGTDTQYF. In DNA, the CDR3 is TGTGCCAGCAGCTTTCAGGGCCTTGGCACAGATACGCAGTATTTT.

The CDR3 loop is CATSGPPGYEKLFF. In DNA form, the CDR3 reads TGTGCCACCAGTGGCCCCCCCGGGTATGAAAAACTGTTTTTT. The rearrangement links TRBV24-1 to TRBJ1-4; no definite D call. The germline V and J ends were trimmed by 5 bases and 6 bases, with 12 bases remaining between them. The CDR3 totals 14 residues. Germline CDR1 reads KGHDR; CDR2 reads SFDVKD.

CDR3 nucleotides: TGTGCCAGCAGCGCGGGACTAGCGGGGGGTCGAGCCTACAATGAGCAGTTCTTC. Amino acid sequence: CASSAGLAGGRAYNEQFF. The chain joins TRBV5-4 to TRBJ2-1; 15 nucleotides match TRBD2. The germline V gene has CDR1 SGHNT and CDR2 YYREEE (reference sequence). CDR3 length: 18 residues. J was trimmed by 2 bases and V by 4 bases; bases with no gene match: 7.

The chain has TRBV18 and TRBJ2-7; D possibly uses TRBD1 or TRBD2 (5 bases each). Germline values: CDR1 KGHSH, CDR2 LQKENI. Trimming removed 2 bases at V and 2 bases at J, with 10 bases between. The CDR3 has 14 residues. The CDR3 DNA is TGTGCCAGCTCACCAACTAGAGGGGCCTACGAGCAGTACTTC. Translating gives CASSPTRGAYEQYF.

This clone was picked up a small number of times. CDR3 in amino acids: CASSMGDRAKNIQYF. CDR3 DNA: TGTGCCAGTAGTATGGGGGACAGAGCCAAAAACATTCAGTACTTC. The chain has TRBV19 and TRBJ2-4, with 7 nucleotides matching TRBD1. This CDR3 is built from 15 residues. Germline CDR1 and CDR2: LNHDA and SQIVND (reference sequence). Trimming cost V 3 bases and J 0 bases; bases outside gene matches: 2.